The rows below give T cell receptor beta chains drawn from one sample of a study of blood T cell repertoires in COVID-19. Assay: immunoSEQ multiplex PCR; the TCRdb copy retains only in-frame clones and omits some. The sample shows some 83,000 clones, roughly 70% of them seen only once. Sequenced input: peripheral blood. The receptors stem from a woman of 80 years or more with acute or convalescent COVID-19. The CDR3 runs from the conserved cysteine through the conserved F or W. A D gene is named only where the DNA matches it firmly. Size tells how often a clone was seen (once, few, many) or the class of an expanded clone, and some rows leave it out.

j_call d_call v_call clone_size cdr3_aa cdr3_nt
TRBJ1-6 TRBD1 TRBV7-9 . CASSLGTGGSPLHF TGTGCCAGCAGCTTGGGGACAGGGGGTTCACCCCTCCACTTT
TRBJ1-1 . TRBV6-1 . CASSEDPVNTEAFF TGTGCCAGCAGTGAAGATCCGGTGAACACTGAAGCTTTCTTT
TRBJ2-3 . TRBV9 . CASSAPSHMGPIF TGTGCCAGCAGCGCCCCCTCCCACATGGGGCCCATTTTT
TRBJ1-1 TRBD1 TRBV19 . CACYAGTGGPLNTEAFF TGTGCCTGCTACGCCGGGACAGGGGGCCCCCTTAACACTGAAGCTTTCTTT
TRBJ1-6 . TRBV25-1 . CASSESPVGRYYNSPLHF TGTGCCAGCAGTGAATCTCCTGTAGGGAGGTACTATAATTCACCCCTCCACTTT
TRBJ1-2 . TRBV6-5 . CASSYSRGGYGYTF TGTGCCAGCAGTTACTCGAGGGGAGGCTATGGCTACACCTTC
TRBJ2-2 TRBD1 TRBV24-1 . CATSDSGQGTTGELFF TGTGCCACCAGTGACAGCGGACAGGGGACCACCGGGGAGCTGTTTTTT
TRBJ1-2 . TRBV30 . CAWSASTGPGYTF TGTGCCTGGAGTGCCTCGACAGGTCCGGGCTACACCTTC
TRBJ1-2 . TRBV5-5 few CASSGGAGYGYTF TGTGCCAGCAGCGGAGGGGCTGGGTATGGCTACACCTTC
TRBJ1-5 . TRBV10-3 . CAIGAGSGVQPQHF TGTGCCATCGGCGCGGGCTCAGGTGTTCAGCCCCAGCATTTT
TRBJ1-1 . TRBV30 . CAWTRGLNTEAFF TGTGCCTGGACCCGAGGGTTGAACACTGAAGCTTTCTTT
TRBJ1-1 TRBD1 TRBV19 . CASSILGRQGFPEAFF TGTGCCAGTAGTATACTAGGGCGACAGGGCTTTCCTGAAGCTTTCTTT
TRBJ2-5 TRBD2 TRBV5-1 . CACWRSLGGGPETQYF TGCGCCTGCTGGAGGAGCTTGGGCGGGGGGCCAGAGACCCAGTACTTC
TRBJ1-4 TRBD1 TRBV5-4 . CASSDRVDEKLFF TGTGCCAGCAGCGACAGGGTAGATGAAAAACTGTTTTTT
TRBJ1-1 . TRBV13 . CASTSRSRLLMNTEAFF TGTGCCAGCACCTCAAGGAGCCGGCTCCTCATGAACACTGAAGCTTTCTTT
TRBJ1-2 TRBD1 TRBV6-6 . CASSPGGEGYTF TGTGCCAGCAGTCCAGGGGGCGAGGGCTACACCTTC
TRBJ1-2 . TRBV5-4 . CASRESPGGGYTF TGTGCCAGCAGAGAGTCCCCGGGGGGTGGCTACACCTTC
TRBJ1-1 TRBD1 TRBV7-9 . CASSWTGWVTEAFF TGTGCCAGCAGTTGGACAGGCTGGGTGACTGAAGCTTTCTTT
TRBJ1-1 TRBD1 TRBV10-3 . CAIRGQGVTEAFF TGTGCCATCAGGGGACAGGGGGTTACTGAAGCTTTCTTT
TRBJ2-3 TRBD2 TRBV27 . CASSPLRAGTDTQYF TGTGCCAGCAGCCCCCTAAGAGCGGGGACAGATACGCAGTATTTT
TRBJ1-5 . TRBV6-5 . CASRMDSYSNQPQHF TGTGCCAGCAGGATGGACAGTTATAGCAATCAGCCCCAGCATTTT
TRBJ1-2 . TRBV19 . CASSIIIARYGYTF TGTGCCAGTAGTATCATCATCGCGCGCTATGGCTACACCTTC
TRBJ2-2 . TRBV5-4 . CASSIFPHRNTGELFF TGTGCCAGCAGCATCTTCCCCCACAGAAACACCGGGGAGCTGTTTTTT
TRBJ2-3 . TRBV27 . CASSLIEKSTDTQYF TGTGCCAGCAGTTTAATAGAAAAGAGCACAGATACGCAGTATTTT
TRBJ1-1 TRBD1 TRBV12-3/TRBV12-4 . CASSGTGAAFF TGTGCCAGCAGCGGGACAGGGGCGGCTTTCTTT
TRBJ2-5 . TRBV19 . CASSQGTVETQYF TGTGCCAGTAGTCAAGGGACTGTAGAGACCCAGTACTTC
TRBJ2-5 TRBD1 TRBV13 . CASSSLGPGQVRQETQYF TGTGCCAGCAGCTCCCTAGGCCCGGGACAGGTGAGGCAAGAGACCCAGTACTTC
TRBJ1-5 TRBD1 TRBV7-9 . CASSFQGGNQPQHF TGTGCCAGCAGCTTCCAGGGGGGCAATCAGCCCCAGCATTTT
TRBJ1-2 . TRBV4-3 . CASSQDRGFYGYTF TGCGCCAGCAGCCAAGATAGGGGGTTCTATGGCTACACCTTC
TRBJ1-2 . TRBV11-2 few CASSHPSGAGYTF TGTGCCAGCAGCCATCCCTCCGGAGCTGGCTACACCTTC
TRBJ2-3 . TRBV7-8 . CASSLAGHVFNTQYF TGTGCCAGCAGCTTAGCGGGCCATGTCTTCAATACGCAGTATTTT
TRBJ2-6 . TRBV5-4 . CASSRGVPLPTSSGANVLTF TGTGCCAGCAGCAGGGGTGTCCCCCTCCCAACCTCCTCTGGGGCCAACGTCCTGACTTTC
TRBJ1-2 TRBD1 TRBV28 . CASRAQGFGYTF TGTGCCAGCAGGGCACAGGGGTTTGGCTACACCTTC
TRBJ2-3 TRBD2 TRBV30 . CTWNRGLAGGGDTQYF TGTACCTGGAACAGAGGACTAGCGGGGGGTGGAGATACGCAGTATTTT
TRBJ2-3 TRBD2 TRBV4-2 once CASSPPLAGTDTQYF TGTGCCAGCAGCCCCCCACTAGCGGGCACAGATACGCAGTATTTT
TRBJ2-1 TRBD1 TRBV12-5 . CASGLPRTGAHEQFF TGTGCTAGTGGTTTGCCCAGGACAGGGGCTCATGAGCAGTTCTTC
TRBJ1-2 . TRBV10-2 . CASSEKPTYGYTF TGCGCCAGCAGTGAGAAGCCCACCTATGGCTACACCTTC
TRBJ1-2 . TRBV14 . CASSHVQGFNGYTF TGTGCCAGCAGCCATGTACAGGGTTTCAATGGCTACACCTTC
TRBJ2-7 TRBD1 TRBV12-5 . CASGRQGYYEQYF TGTGCTAGTGGTCGACAGGGGTACTACGAGCAGTACTTC
TRBJ1-5 . TRBV19 . CASSVTALRQPQHF TGTGCCAGTAGTGTGACTGCTTTGAGGCAGCCCCAGCATTTT
TRBJ1-2 . TRBV5-1 . CASSLAQDGYTF TGCGCCAGCAGCTTGGCGCAGGATGGCTACACCTTC
TRBJ2-3 TRBD2 TRBV11-3 . CASSLALAGAGSTQYF TGTGCCAGCAGCTTAGCCCTAGCGGGGGCGGGGAGTACGCAGTATTTT
TRBJ1-1 . TRBV5-5 . CASSIDQGLNTEAFF TGTGCCAGCAGCATAGACCAGGGCCTGAACACTGAAGCTTTCTTT
TRBJ1-1 . TRBV5-1 . CASSLEGGTEAFF TGCGCCAGCAGCCTCGAGGGGGGGACTGAAGCTTTCTTT
TRBJ2-7 . TRBV9 . CASGGRSSYEQYF TGTGCCAGCGGGGGGAGGAGCTCCTACGAGCAGTACTTC
TRBJ2-3 . TRBV4-3 few CASSQDVLAGWIGATQYF TGCGCCAGCAGCCAAGACGTACTAGCTGGGTGGATTGGGGCTACGCAGTATTTT
TRBJ1-1 . TRBV19 . CASSFQRDTEAFF TGTGCCAGTAGTTTCCAGAGGGACACTGAAGCTTTCTTT